Following are 20 T cell receptor beta chains from one sample sequenced in a study of blood T cells in healthy people across ages. A J-beta primer mix and a sample-barcoded 5' primer were used in a second PCR of roughly 6 to 11 cycles. Via MiXCR, TCRdb re-called the 5' RACE reads, giving one row per CDR3 protein. This sample yields some 1,800,000 distinct CDR3 sequences, of which 35% to 50% are seen a single time; roughly 23% belongs to the top ten. Specimen: blood. The origin of the receptors is a human donor in good health.

The chain links TRBV5-1 to TRBJ1-1; D perhaps matches TRBD1 (6 bases). Germline V CDR1 and CDR2: SGHRS, YFSETQ. The CDR3 length is 15 residues. V was trimmed by 4 bases and J by 3 bases, leaving 16 bases between them. The CDR3 spells CASSGTGLGDTEAFF. The CDR3 nucleotides are TGCGCCAGCAGCGGCACAGGGCTGGGGGACACTGAAGCTTTCTTT.

This sequence joins TRBV20-1 and TRBJ2-3, with D perhaps TRBD1 (6 bases). Germline V gene data show CDR1 as DFQATT and CDR2 as SNEGSKA (reference sequence). Deletions cut 1 base from V and 2 bases from J, with 22 bases between. This CDR3 region has 18 residues. CDR3 sequence reads: CSARGGGPQGLYTDTQYF. CDR3 DNA: TGCAGTGCTAGAGGAGGGGGACCACAAGGCCTCTACACAGATACGCAGTATTTT.

This clonotype turned up a few times. The CDR3 sequence: CATSAHGGIYEQYF. The CDR3 DNA sequence: TGTGCCACCAGCGCCCACGGGGGGATCTACGAGCAGTACTTC. The chain links TRBV15 to TRBJ2-5, with TRBD2 identical over 7 bases. The tail of the sequence fits TRBJ2-7 better, so the J call may be wrong. Germline lookup yields CDR1 LNHNV and CDR2 YYDKDF (reference sequence). This CDR3 comprises 14 residues.

This clonotype was seen only a few times. J is TRBJ2-3 and V is TRBV4-1; TRBD2 matches at 9 bases. Losses at the gene ends were 4 bases for V and 1 base for J; bases not matched to a gene: 6. This CDR3 is built from 16 residues. Germline CDR1 is MGHRA and CDR2 is YSYEKL. CDR3 DNA sequence: TGCGCCAGCAGCCCCCACGCTAGCGGGGGCACAGATACGCAGTATTTT. Its translation: CASSPHASGGTDTQYF.

This chain uses TRBV6-5 with TRBJ2-7; TRBD1 matches at 8 bases. The last part of the DNA fits TRBJ2-5 better; the J call may be wrong. The CDR3 sequence is 15 residues long. Germline lookup yields CDR1 MNHEY and CDR2 SVGAGI. The CDR3 here is CASSFQTGAWETQYF. The CDR3 DNA is TGTGCCAGCAGTTTCCAGACAGGGGCGTGGGAGACCCAGTACTTC.

The rearrangement joins TRBV6-2 or TRBV6-3 to TRBJ1-1; tentatively, D is TRBD1 (6 bases). This CDR3 has 13 residues. Germline V gives CDR1 MNHEY, CDR2 SVGEGT. V lost 6 bases, J lost 8 bases, and 16 bases lay in between. CDR3: CASSDRLGGEAFF. The CDR3 coding sequence is TGTGCCAGCAGCGACAGGTTGGGGGGAGAAGCTTTCTTT.

This clonotype was observed a handful of times. This sequence may be a read error, since a much larger clone differs from it by one base. This rearrangement joins TRBV12-3 or TRBV12-4 to TRBJ2-4; no clear D gene. The CDR3 runs to 14 residues. The V and J ends lost 4 bases and 13 bases respectively, with 20 bases between them. The CDR3 spells CASSSTPPHNEQYF. Here the CDR3 DNA reads TGTGCCAGCAGTTCGACCCCTCCTCACAATGAGCAGTACTTC.

This clonotype has just a few counts. The V call is TRBV7-2, the J call TRBJ2-3; D is uncertain. Germline V gives CDR1 SGHTA, CDR2 FQGNSA. Trimming cost V 0 bases and J 5 bases, with 6 bases left between them. The CDR3 is made up of 13 amino acids. DNA for the CDR3: TGTGCCAGCAGCTTAGCAATTCGAGATACGCAGTATTTT. Its translation is CASSLAIRDTQYF.

The V and J genes are TRBV29-1 and TRBJ2-7, with TRBD2 as a possible D gene (6 bases). The germline V gene has CDR1 SQVTM and CDR2 ANQGSEA. The length of the CDR3 is 14 residues. Trimming pared 2 bases from V and 2 bases from J, leaving 13 bases between. The CDR3 nucleotides are TGCAGCGTTGAATTGAGTCCGGGGGCCTACGAGCAGTACTTC. It is translated as CSVELSPGAYEQYF.

The J gene is TRBJ1-4, the V gene TRBV15; the D is unclear. The V end lost 0 bases, the J end lost 6 bases, and 26 bases lay between the germline ends. The length of the CDR3 is 20 residues. Germline CDR1 reads LNHNV; CDR2 reads YYDKDF (reference sequence). Written as DNA, the CDR3 is TGTGCCACCAGCAGAGATCTTCCGGAAACTAAATCCCCCGAGGATGAAAAACTGTTTTTT. Protein sequence: CATSRDLPETKSPEDEKLFF.

V usage is TRBV6-6 and J usage is TRBJ2-7; D remains ambiguous. V shed 2 bases and J shed 0 bases, with 14 bases lying between them. The CDR3 totals 16 residues. CDR1 and CDR2 (germline): MNHNY, SVGAGI (reference sequence). The CDR3 reads CASSYGPAFNSYEQYF. CDR3 bases: TGTGCCAGCAGTTACGGTCCAGCCTTCAACTCCTACGAGCAGTACTTC.

This clonotype was counted once. CDR3 bases: TGTGCCAGCAGCTCAATAGCGGGGGGGACCCTTTTGAATGAGCAGTTCTTC. This translates into CASSSIAGGTLLNEQFF. The chain has TRBV7-3 and TRBJ2-1; 11 bases are a match to TRBD2. The germline gives CDR1 SGHTA, CDR2 FQGTGA. This CDR3 contains 17 residues. V lost 4 bases to trimming and J lost 7 bases; unmatched junction nucleotides: 12.

The chain has TRBV20-1 and TRBJ1-2; D remains unclear. In germline, CDR1 is DFQATT, CDR2 SNEGSKA (reference sequence). Trimming shortened V by 4 bases and J by 7 bases, and 16 bases separated the two germline ends. The length of the CDR3 is 13 residues. CDR3 in DNA: TGCAGTGCTATAGGGCGGGGTTCGACTGGCTACACCTTC. This codes for CSAIGRGSTGYTF.

The chain recombines TRBV12-3 or TRBV12-4 with TRBJ1-2; no firm D call. Trimming removed 8 bases at V and 2 bases at J, with 15 bases between. The CDR3 length is 14 residues. The CDR3 here is CASSHAGRNYGYTF. The CDR3 DNA sequence: TGTGCCAGCTCTCACGCAGGCCGCAACTATGGCTACACCTTC.

This clonotype has only a few counts. The chain carries TRBV12-3 or TRBV12-4 and TRBJ2-5, with 10 bases identical to TRBD2. This CDR3 comprises 16 residues. With V trimmed by 6 bases and J by 5 bases, 12 bases remained unmatched. The CDR3 DNA sequence: TGTGCCAGCAGCCTAACCTTATCGGGACTAGCGGAGACCCAGTACTTC. The encoded protein is CASSLTLSGLAETQYF.

This clonotype has only a few counts. CDR3 sequence reads: CAISAGGLEGETQYF. The CDR3 nucleotides read TGTGCCATCAGTGCAGGGGGACTAGAGGGAGAGACCCAGTACTTC. The chain joins TRBV10-3 to TRBJ2-5; tentatively, D is TRBD2 (8 bases). Germline loops: CDR1 ENHRY, CDR2 SYGVKD. V was shortened by 4 bases and J by 4 bases, with 16 bases between the two germline ends. This CDR3 has 15 residues.

This clonotype was recorded a few times. The V gene is TRBV7-6, the J gene TRBJ2-4; D remains unclear. The last part of the DNA fits TRBJ2-7 better; the J call may be wrong. Germline CDR1 reads SGHVS; CDR2 reads FNYEAQ. The CDR3 extends over 13 amino acids. In DNA form, the CDR3 reads TGTGCCAGCAGCTTACCCCCGTCCCTCGAGCAGTACTTC. The encoded protein is CASSLPPSLEQYF.

The chain is built from TRBV2 and TRBJ2-4, with D possibly TRBD2 on 5 matching bases. The J call may be mistaken, given a closer DNA end match to TRBJ2-7. Germline V gene sequence: CDR1 SNHLY, CDR2 FYNNEI. This CDR3 comprises 15 residues. The CDR3 region has the DNA TGTGCCAGCAGCGGAACGGGGATAGTGCACTACGAGCAGTACTTC. It specifies CASSGTGIVHYEQYF.

V is TRBV20-1 and J is TRBJ1-4; D is possibly TRBD1 (5 bases). Germline V gene data show CDR1 as DFQATT and CDR2 as SNEGSKA (reference sequence). V gave up 6 bases and J gave up 0 bases, with 11 bases separating them. CDR3 length: 14 amino acids. CDR3 nucleotide sequence: TGCAGTGCCCCTCTCAGGGCAACTAATGAAAAACTGTTTTTT. It translates to CSAPLRATNEKLFF.

There are a few counts of this clonotype. The chain employs TRBV20-1 and TRBJ1-5; D possibly corresponds to TRBD1 (6 bases). The germline V and J ends were trimmed by 5 bases and 3 bases, with 11 bases remaining between them. Germline CDR1 and CDR2: DFQATT and SNEGSKA (reference sequence). The CDR3 loop spans 13 amino acids. The CDR3, as DNA: TGCAGTGCTGGGCGGGACACCAATCAGCCCCAGCATTTT. It specifies CSAGRDTNQPQHF.